These 3 T cell receptor beta chains originate from one sample sequenced in a study of OX40 agonist ivuxolimab in advanced cancers. This table comes from immunoSEQ multiplex PCR, and its TCRdb copy is limited to in-frame clones, with some not included. The sample consists of 65,000 to 75,000 clones, about 90% of them appearing once. The sequenced sample was CD4+ or CD8+ T cells sorted from blood, obtained in a trial of the OX40 agonist ivuxolimab. The source of these receptors is an adult with an advanced solid tumor such as melanoma, head and neck, liver or kidney cancer.

The rearrangement uses TRBV2 and TRBJ2-2; D unresolved. From germline, CDR1 is SNHLY and CDR2 FYNNEI. V lost 3 bases and J lost 4, with 0 bases in between. This CDR3 is 11 amino acids long. The CDR3 here is CASSDTGELFF. CDR3 DNA sequence: TGTGCCAGCAGTGACACCGGGGAGCTGTTTTTT.

The chain couples TRBV2 to TRBJ2-5, with a weak D call TRBD1 (5 bases). The CDR3 consists of 13 residues. Per germline, CDR1 SNHLY and CDR2 FYNNEI. Trimming took off 1 base at V and 5 bases at J, with 8 bases between the two ends. The CDR3 reads CASSEGRVETQYF. CDR3 nucleotides: TGTGCCAGCAGTGAAGGCAGGGTGGAGACCCAGTACTTC.

This chain joins TRBV6-5 and TRBJ1-5; the D is unclear. CDR1 is MNHEY, CDR2 SVGAGI, per germline. The CDR3 loop spans 13 amino acids. Deletions cut 2 bases from V and 1 base from J, with 3 bases between. CDR3 coding DNA: TGTGCCAGCAGTTACACCAGCAATCAGCCCCAGCATTTT. This sequence encodes CASSYTSNQPQHF.